The 7 T cell receptor beta chains below were found in one sample sequenced in a study of cytomegalovirus exposure and HLA in healthy donors. Use of 60 Vbeta and 13 Jbeta primers characterized the PCR. Data came from immunoSEQ multiplex PCR; TCRdb stores just in-frame clones and leaves some out. Here the sample spans fewer than 200,000 clones, 65% to 80% being singletons. Sequenced material: PBMCs. These receptors came from a woman in her thirties or forties in good health and CMV-seropositive.

The rearrangement joins TRBV5-4 to TRBJ1-2; a possible D gene is TRBD1 (5 bases). CDR1 is SGHNT and CDR2 is YYREEE in the germline V gene (reference sequence). CDR3 length equals 13 residues. V was trimmed by 0 bases and J by 2 bases, leaving 5 bases between them. For the CDR3, the DNA is TGTGCCAGCAGCTTGGACAGGAACTATGGCTACACCTTC. Translated: CASSLDRNYGYTF.

Remarks on this clone: A junction end diverges from the germline sequence, so it may reflect a read error. The sample holds other DNA sequences that translate to the same CDR3. This chain uses TRBV11-2 with TRBJ1-5, with D uncertain. Germline V CDR1 and CDR2: SGHAT, FQNNGV. This CDR3 contains 16 residues. The CDR3 DNA is TGCGCCAGCAGCTTAGAGGGTTCCGGGAGCAATCAGCCCCAGCATTTT. It yields the protein CASSLEGSGSNQPQHF.

The chain recombines TRBV21-1 with TRBJ1-1. TRBV21-1 is a known pseudogene. The CDR3 length is 11 residues. CDR3 nucleotides: TGTGCCAGCTGGGGGGACACTGAAGCTTTCTTT. The encoded protein is CASWGDTEAFF.

The chain employs TRBV10-1 and TRBJ2-7; D remains unclear. Trimming removed 0 bases from V and 6 bases from J, with 15 bases in between. Germline loops: CDR1 WNHNN, CDR2 SYGVQD (reference sequence). The CDR3 runs to 15 residues. DNA of the CDR3: TGCGCCAGCAGTGAGTCTAGGAGCTACGCCAGCGAGCAGTACTTC. As protein: CASSESRSYASEQYF.

This chain links TRBV9 with TRBJ2-2, with 11 bases aligning to TRBD2. Trimming at V came to 4 bases and at J to 4 bases, leaving 9 bases not matched to a gene. CDR3 length equals 17 residues. In germline, CDR1 is SGDLS, CDR2 YYNGEE. The CDR3 DNA reads as TGTGCCAGCAGCAACACCGGGACTAGCGGAGTCACCGGGGAGCTGTTTTTT. Amino acids: CASSNTGTSGVTGELFF. The full variable domain, completed using reference TRBV9 and TRBJ2-2, is DSGVTQTPKHLITATGQRVTLRCSPRSGDLSVYWYQQSLDQGLQFLIQYYNGEERAKGNILERFSAQQFPDLHSELNLSSLELGDSALYFCASSNTGTSGVTGELFFGEGSRLTVL.

The chain employs TRBV2 and TRBJ2-7; TRBD2 agrees at 10 bases. The CDR3 consists of 15 residues. Germline V lookup: CDR1 SNHLY, CDR2 FYNNEI. J was trimmed by 1 base and V by 4 bases; bases with no gene match: 4. CDR3 amino acids: CASSGNSGGSYEQYF. The CDR3 region has the DNA TGTGCCAGCAGTGGGAATAGCGGGGGGTCCTACGAGCAGTACTTC. Combining the CDR3 with reference TRBV2 and TRBJ2-7 gives the whole variable domain EPEVTQTPSHQVTQMGQEVILRCVPISNHLYFYWYRQILGQKVEFLVSFYNNEISEKSEIFDDQFSVERPDGSNFTLKIRSTKLEDSAMYFCASSGNSGGSYEQYFGPGTRLTVT.

This rearrangement joins TRBV5-4 to TRBJ1-4, with 7 bases fitting TRBD1. The CDR3 covers 15 residues. Losses at the gene ends were 4 bases for V and 5 bases for J; bases not matched to a gene: 8. Germline V CDR1 and CDR2: SGHNT, YYREEE (reference sequence). The CDR3 here is CASSPRGRGNEKLFF. The CDR3 DNA sequence: TGTGCCAGCAGCCCGAGGGGGCGCGGGAATGAAAAACTGTTTTTT.